This note documents a single T cell receptor beta chain sequence. The data belong to a study of CD8+ T cells in alopecia areata. The treatment here: oral pan-JAK inhibitor, 5-10 mg twice daily. Sorting of CD4+ and CD8+ T cells was performed on PBMCs. cDNA reverse transcribed from extracted RNA served as the sequencing template. Method: immunoSEQ multiplex PCR; TCRdb's copy keeps in-frame clones and lacks some. The sample lists about 76,000 clones, approximately 72% occurring once. CDR1 and CDR2 (germline): SEHNR, FQNEAQ (reference sequence). Trimming cost V 1 base and J 4 bases; bases outside gene matches: 2. The CDR3 is 14 residues long.

Sequencing was performed on CD8+ T cells sorted from blood, taken at week 24, from a patient treated with tofacitinib. The chain links TRBV7-9 to TRBJ2-7, with 9 bases identical to TRBD2. This receptor was obtained from a human donor with alopecia areata. CDR3: CASSLDGLAYEQYF. DNA for the CDR3: TGTGCCAGCAGCTTAGACGGACTAGCGTACGAGCAGTACTTC.